The clone carrying this T cell receptor (beta chain) was seen only a few times. Its antigen is undetermined. Addition of a universal primer site occurred through template switching, and cDNA carried unique molecular identifiers. TCRdb re-called the 5' RACE reads with MiXCR, one entry per CDR3 protein. The sample holds some 1,700,000 distinct CDR3 sequences, roughly 35% seen once. These data are taken from a study of identical twins. Findings of the study overall: The degree of excess twin sharing was weaker in beta out-of-frame sequences.

The CDR3 has 15 amino acids. Per germline, CDR1 SNHLY and CDR2 FYNNEI. The V end was cut by 3 bases, the J end by 2 bases, with 14 bases between. Source material: cord blood. This chain uses TRBV2 with TRBJ2-7, with D possibly being TRBD1 (6 bases). This clonotype originated in a newborn girl in good health. CDR3 in DNA: TGTGCCAGCAGTGAGGGACACCCGTCAACCTACGAGCAGTACTTC. This gives the protein CASSEGHPSTYEQYF.